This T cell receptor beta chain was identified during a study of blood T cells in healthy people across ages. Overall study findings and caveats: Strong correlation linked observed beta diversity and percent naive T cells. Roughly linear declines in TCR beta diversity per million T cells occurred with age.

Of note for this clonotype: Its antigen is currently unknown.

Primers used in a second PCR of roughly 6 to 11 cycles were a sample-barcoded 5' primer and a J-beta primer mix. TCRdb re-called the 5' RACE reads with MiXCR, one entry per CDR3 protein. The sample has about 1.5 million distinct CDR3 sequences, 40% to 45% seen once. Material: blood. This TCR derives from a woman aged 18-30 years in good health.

CDR3 sequence reads: CASSSTEEKLFF. CDR3 coding DNA: TGTGCCAGCAGCTCGACAGAGGAAAAACTGTTTTTT. The chain couples TRBV11-2 to TRBJ1-4; tentatively, D is TRBD1 (5 bases). The V and J ends lost 4 bases and 8 bases respectively, with 8 bases between them. CDR1 is SGHAT, CDR2 FQNNGV, per germline. This CDR3 has 12 amino acids. The complete variable domain, with remaining parts taken from reference TRBV11-2 and TRBJ1-4, reads EAGVAQSPRYKIIEKRQSVAFWCNPISGHATLYWYQQILGQGPKLLIQFQNNGVVDDSQLPKDRFSAERLKGVDSTLKIQPAKLEDSAVYLCASSSTEEKLFFGSGTQLSVL.